Each of the 25 T cell receptor beta chains below was sequenced from the same sample in a study of CD8+ T cells in alopecia areata. It was cDNA, reverse transcribed from extracted RNA, that served as the sequencing template. Produced via immunoSEQ multiplex PCR; TCRdb's table is partial and in-frame only. The table shows 200,000 or so clones, with 58% occurring only once. Treatment defined: oral pan-JAK inhibitor, 5-10 mg twice daily. The sample was CD4+ T cells sorted from blood, taken at week 24, from a patient treated with tofacitinib. The origin of the receptors is a human donor with alopecia areata.

The V gene is TRBV29-1, the J gene TRBJ2-7; 10 bases agree with TRBD1. Germline trimming cut 7 bases from V and 0 bases from J; bases unmatched to any gene: 3. From germline, CDR1 is SQVTM and CDR2 ANQGSEA. The CDR3 extends over 13 amino acids. The CDR3 DNA sequence: TGCAGCGGGGGACAGGGGATCTCCTACGAGCAGTACTTC. It specifies CSGGQGISYEQYF.

This clone was found many times. Other nucleotide sequences from this sample produce the same CDR3. V usage is TRBV18 and J usage is TRBJ1-2; no reliable D call. This CDR3 is built from 13 residues. Looked up from germline, CDR1 is KGHSH and CDR2 is LQKENI. V was trimmed by 1 base and J by 6 bases, leaving 9 bases between them. The CDR3 region is CASSPRPGDGYTF. The CDR3 coding sequence is TGTGCCAGCTCACCACGTCCCGGGGATGGCTACACCTTC.

This clone has more than one count but fewer than ten. V is TRBV30 and J is TRBJ2-3; D remains ambiguous. Germline V gene lookup returns CDR1 GTSNPN and CDR2 SVGIG (reference sequence). Trimming cost V 2 bases and J 4 bases, with 10 bases left between them. The length of the CDR3 is 13 residues. The CDR3 coding sequence is TGTGCCTGGAGTCCTATGTTCGCAGATACGCAGTATTTT. Protein sequence: CAWSPMFADTQYF.

This clone turned up a few times. The rearrangement joins TRBV25-1 to TRBJ2-1, with 9 bases fitting TRBD1. V was clipped by 3 bases and J by 10 bases; unmatched bases: 1. CDR1 and CDR2 from the germline V gene are MGHDK and SYGVNS. The CDR3 spans 12 residues. CDR3 in DNA: TGTGCCAGCAGTGAGGACAGGGGCGAGCAGTTCTTC. Amino acid sequence: CASSEDRGEQFF.

This clone has just a few counts. The chain joins TRBV7-3 to TRBJ2-4; D not resolved. Germline-derived CDR1 and CDR2 are SGHTA and FQGTGA. The V gene lost 5 bases and the J gene lost 1 base, with 18 bases spanning the gap. The CDR3 runs to 17 residues. The chain's CDR3 is CASSPSRLVAAKNIQYF. The DNA for the CDR3 is TGTGCCAGCAGCCCCTCCCGATTGGTTGCGGCCAAAAACATTCAGTACTTC.

V is TRBV18 and J is TRBJ2-5; TRBD1 agrees at 7 bases. Germline assignment: CDR1 KGHSH and CDR2 LQKENI. This CDR3 spans 13 amino acids. The trim removed 4 bases at V and 5 bases at J, leaving 4 bases unmatched. The CDR3 loop is CASSQTGLETQYF. The CDR3 nucleotides read TGTGCCAGCTCACAGACAGGGTTGGAGACCCAGTACTTC.

The chain has TRBV29-1 and TRBJ1-1, with D perhaps matching TRBD1 (6 bases). The CDR3 extends over 12 amino acids. CDR1 and CDR2 from the germline V gene are SQVTM and ANQGSEA. V dropped 7 bases and J dropped 8 bases, with 17 bases sitting between them. The CDR3 DNA follows: TGCAGCGCTGACTTTACAGGGACAGAAGCTTTCTTT. Its translation: CSADFTGTEAFF.

The chain's CDR3 is CASRSRGSSYEQYF. CDR3 coding DNA: TGTGCCAGCAGATCCAGGGGGTCCTCCTACGAGCAGTACTTC. V gene TRBV6-5 combines with J gene TRBJ2-7, with 7 nucleotides matching TRBD1. There are 14 residues in the CDR3. Germline CDR1 is MNHEY and CDR2 is SVGAGI. Trimming removed 6 bases from V and 0 bases from J; junction bases left unmatched: 5.

The rearrangement links TRBV20-1 to TRBJ2-1; no clear D gene. This CDR3 has 11 amino acids. The V end was cut by 0 bases, the J end by 7 bases, with 4 bases between. The germline CDR1 and CDR2 sequences are DFQATT and SNEGSKA (reference sequence). The CDR3 DNA follows: TGCAGTGCTAGAGATATGAATGAGCAGTTCTTC. Its protein is CSARDMNEQFF.

As concerns this clone: Other DNA sequences from this sample encode an identical CDR3 as well. The chain recombines TRBV4-1 with TRBJ1-4, with 8 bases matching TRBD1. Germline values: CDR1 MGHRA, CDR2 YSYEKL. V gave up 2 bases and J gave up 6 bases; unmatched junction bases: 5. The CDR3 is 15 amino acids. The chain's CDR3 is CASSQTGTGDEKLFF. CDR3 nucleotides: TGCGCCAGCAGCCAAACCGGGACAGGCGATGAAAAACTGTTTTTT.

The rearrangement uses TRBV7-8 and TRBJ2-3; TRBD2 is a possible D gene (5 bases). Germline CDR1 SGHVS, CDR2 FQNEAQ. The CDR3 has 13 amino acids. Between the trimmed V and J ends, which lost 5 bases and 3 bases, there was a span of 9 bases. CDR3: CASSLGVTDTQYF. CDR3 coding DNA: TGTGCCAGCAGCCTGGGAGTAACAGATACGCAGTATTTT.

A note on this clone: Germline is not matched at one junction end, which may reflect a read error. The V and J genes are TRBV28 and TRBJ1-1, with 7 bases matching TRBD1. The CDR3 runs 15 residues. Germline V gives CDR1 MDHEN, CDR2 SYDVKM. CDR3 DNA sequence: TGTGCCAGCAGTTTTTCTTCCAGGGGGAACGCTGAAGCTTTCTTT. Protein sequence: CASSFSSRGNAEAFF.

The J gene is TRBJ1-1, the V gene TRBV18; possible D gene TRBD1, 5 bases. The CDR3 sequence is 14 residues long. Looked up from germline, CDR1 is KGHSH and CDR2 is LQKENI. Between the trimmed V and J ends, which lost 3 bases and 3 bases, there was a span of 11 bases. As DNA, the CDR3 is TGTGCCAGCTCACCTGGGGGTGAAGACACTGAAGCTTTCTTT. It encodes CASSPGGEDTEAFF.

The chain has TRBV29-1 and TRBJ2-1, with TRBD2 identical over 11 bases. Trimming removed 6 bases from V and 1 base from J; junction bases left unmatched: 2. In germline, CDR1 is SQVTM, CDR2 ANQGSEA. This CDR3 spans 14 amino acids. CDR3 nucleotides: TGCAGCGTACTAGCGGGAGTTTCCTACAATGAGCAGTTCTTC. It yields the protein CSVLAGVSYNEQFF.

The chain is built from TRBV19 and TRBJ2-1; 16 nucleotides match TRBD2. V lost 1 base, J lost 7 bases, and 16 bases stayed unmatched. Germline V gene sequence: CDR1 LNHDA, CDR2 SQIVND (reference sequence). The CDR3 is 21 amino acids. CDR3 loop: CASSIVRPTGTSGRASNEQFF. The CDR3, as DNA: TGTGCCAGTAGTATAGTAAGGCCGACCGGGACTAGCGGGAGGGCGTCGAATGAGCAGTTCTTC. Complete variable domain (other parts from reference TRBV19 and TRBJ2-1): DGGITQSPKYLFRKEGQNVTLSCEQNLNHDAMYWYRQDPGQGLRLIYYSQIVNDFQKGDIAEGYSVSREKKESFPLTVTSAQKNPTAFYLCASSIVRPTGTSGRASNEQFFGPGTRLTVL.

J is TRBJ2-6 and V is TRBV7-3; D is uncertain. Trimming removed 7 bases from V and 0 bases from J, with 13 bases in between. This CDR3 has 16 amino acids. Per germline, CDR1 SGHTA and CDR2 FQGTGA. This CDR3 is CASTLIPNSGANVLTF. For the CDR3, the DNA is TGTGCCAGCACCCTTATCCCTAACTCTGGGGCCAACGTCCTGACTTTC.

This rearrangement joins TRBV9 to TRBJ2-3; possibly TRBD1 or TRBD2 for D (5 bases each). The CDR3 has 15 residues. Germline values: CDR1 SGDLS, CDR2 YYNGEE. V was pared by 2 bases and J by 0 bases, with 10 bases between. For the CDR3, the DNA is TGTGCCAGCAGCGTCCGGGACCTTAGCACAGATACGCAGTATTTT. It codes for CASSVRDLSTDTQYF.

The chain links TRBV27 to TRBJ1-2, with TRBD1 identical over 10 bases. The V segment lost 4 bases and the J segment 4 bases; nucleotides outside the gene matches: 3. The CDR3 extends over 14 amino acids. Germline CDR1 reads MNHEY; CDR2 reads SMNVEV (reference sequence). The CDR3 nucleotides read TGTGCCAGCAGTTCGGGACAGGGGATCTATGGCTACACCTTC. Protein: CASSSGQGIYGYTF.

The rearrangement uses TRBV4-2 and TRBJ2-5; the D gene is possibly TRBD2 (5 bases). V was clipped by 4 bases and J by 3 bases, with 9 bases between them. The germline gives CDR1 LGHNA, CDR2 YNFKEQ. CDR3 length equals 13 residues. The CDR3 DNA reads as TGTGCCAGCAGCCTCGGACTGGAAGAGACCCAGTACTTC. Amino acids: CASSLGLEETQYF.

The rearrangement uses TRBV5-8 and TRBJ2-2; D might be TRBD1 (5 bases). V was pared by 1 base and J by 2 bases, with 9 bases between. The length of the CDR3 is 15 residues. Germline CDR1 is SGHTS and CDR2 is YDEGEE. DNA for the CDR3: TGTGCCAGCAGCTTGCAGGGCTACAACACCGGGGAGCTGTTTTTT. The encoded protein is CASSLQGYNTGELFF.

The V gene is TRBV7-9, the J gene TRBJ2-5; no reliable D call. CDR1 is SEHNR and CDR2 is FQNEAQ in the germline V gene (reference sequence). V dropped 5 bases and J dropped 1 base, with 2 bases sitting between them. The CDR3 runs to 11 residues. For the CDR3, the DNA is TGTGCCAGCAGCGTCCAAGAGACCCAGTACTTC. Encoded protein: CASSVQETQYF.

This clone was seen a handful of times. The CDR3 spells CASSQDGNYGYTF. For the CDR3, the DNA is TGTGCCAGCAGCCAAGACGGAAACTATGGCTACACCTTC. The genes are TRBV4-2 and TRBJ1-2; D is uncertain. CDR1 is LGHNA, CDR2 YNFKEQ, per germline. The CDR3 extends over 13 amino acids. V was cut by 0 bases and J by 2 bases, with 4 bases left in between.

The chain recombines TRBV18 with TRBJ2-7; 11 nucleotides line up with TRBD2. V trimming: 2 bases; J trimming: 2 bases; junction bases outside the gene matches: 2. The CDR3 runs 15 residues. Per germline, CDR1 KGHSH and CDR2 LQKENI. CDR3 nucleotide sequence: TGTGCCAGCTCACCATCTAGCGGGGGGCCCTACGAGCAGTACTTC. Translation gives CASSPSSGGPYEQYF.

This chain uses TRBV7-2 with TRBJ2-1; a possible D gene is TRBD1 (6 bases). The CDR3 has 13 residues. Germline lookup yields CDR1 SGHTA and CDR2 FQGNSA. V was pared by 5 bases and J by 6 bases, with 11 bases between. The DNA for the CDR3 is TGTGCCAGCAGCCACCCGGACAGCAATGAGCAGTTCTTC. Amino acids: CASSHPDSNEQFF.

The chain has TRBV30 and TRBJ1-3; 7 bases align to TRBD1. This CDR3 spans 13 amino acids. The V segment lost 5 bases and the J segment 4 bases; nucleotides outside the gene matches: 5. CDR1 and CDR2 (germline): GTSNPN, SVGIG (reference sequence). Here the CDR3 reads CAWAGTAGNTIYF. CDR3 sequence (DNA): TGTGCCTGGGCCGGGACAGCAGGAAACACCATATATTTT. Drawing the rest from reference TRBV30 and TRBJ1-3, the complete variable domain is SQTIHQWPATLVQPVGSPLSLECTVEGTSNPNLYWYRQAAGRGLQLLFYSVGIGQISSEVPQNLSASRPQDRQFILSSKKLLLSDSGFYLCAWAGTAGNTIYFGEGSWLTVV.